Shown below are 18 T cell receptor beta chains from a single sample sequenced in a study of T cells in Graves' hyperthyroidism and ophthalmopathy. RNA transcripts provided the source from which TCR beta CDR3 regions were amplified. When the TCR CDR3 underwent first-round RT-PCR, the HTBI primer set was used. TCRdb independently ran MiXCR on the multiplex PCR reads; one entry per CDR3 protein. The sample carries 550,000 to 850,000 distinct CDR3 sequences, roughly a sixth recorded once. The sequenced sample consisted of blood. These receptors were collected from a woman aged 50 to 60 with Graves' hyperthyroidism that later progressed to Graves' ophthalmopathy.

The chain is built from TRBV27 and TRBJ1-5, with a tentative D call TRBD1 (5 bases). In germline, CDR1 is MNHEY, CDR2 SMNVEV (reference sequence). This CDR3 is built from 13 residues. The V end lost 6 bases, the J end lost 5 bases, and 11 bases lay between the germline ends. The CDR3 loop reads CASRQMGDQPQHF. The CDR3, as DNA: TGTGCCAGCAGACAAATGGGGGATCAGCCCCAGCATTTT.

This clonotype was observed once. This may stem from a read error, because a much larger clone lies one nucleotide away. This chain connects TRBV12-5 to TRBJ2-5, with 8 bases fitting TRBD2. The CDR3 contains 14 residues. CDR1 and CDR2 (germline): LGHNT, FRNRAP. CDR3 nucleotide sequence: TGTCCTAGTGGTTTGCGGCGGGGGGAGGAGACCCAGTACTTC. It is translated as CPSGLRRGEETQYF.

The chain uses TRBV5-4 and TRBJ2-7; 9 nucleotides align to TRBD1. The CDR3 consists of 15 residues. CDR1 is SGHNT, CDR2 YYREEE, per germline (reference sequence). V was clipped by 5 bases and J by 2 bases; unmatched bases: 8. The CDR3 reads CASRAGTGYPYEQYF. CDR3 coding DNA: TGTGCCAGCAGGGCCGGGACAGGGTACCCCTACGAGCAGTACTTC.

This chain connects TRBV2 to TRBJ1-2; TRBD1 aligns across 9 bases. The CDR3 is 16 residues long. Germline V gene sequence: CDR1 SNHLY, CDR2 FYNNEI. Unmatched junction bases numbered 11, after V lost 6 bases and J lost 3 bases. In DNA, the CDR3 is TGTGCCAGCAGACCACCGGGACAGGGTCAGGACTATGGCTACACCTTC. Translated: CASRPPGQGQDYGYTF.

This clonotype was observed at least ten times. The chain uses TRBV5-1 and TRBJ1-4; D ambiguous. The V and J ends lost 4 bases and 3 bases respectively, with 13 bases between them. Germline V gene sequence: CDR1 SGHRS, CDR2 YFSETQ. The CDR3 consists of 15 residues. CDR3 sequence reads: CASSPRRAANEKLFF. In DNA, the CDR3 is TGCGCCAGCAGCCCCCGACGGGCGGCTAATGAAAAACTGTTTTTT.

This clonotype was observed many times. For the CDR3, the DNA is TGCGCCAGCAGCTTGGCCGTGCAGGAGAACACCGGGGAGCTGTTTTTT. Its translation: CASSLAVQENTGELFF. The V gene is TRBV5-1, the J gene TRBJ2-2; D is undetermined. Between the trimmed V and J ends, which lost 0 bases and 1 base, there was a span of 10 bases. The germline V gene has CDR1 SGHRS and CDR2 YFSETQ. The CDR3 contains 16 residues.

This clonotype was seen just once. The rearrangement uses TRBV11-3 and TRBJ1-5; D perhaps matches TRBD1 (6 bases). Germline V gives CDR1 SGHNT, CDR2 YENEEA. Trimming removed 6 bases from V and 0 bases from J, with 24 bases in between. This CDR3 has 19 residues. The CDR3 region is CASRNRDKKLPYSNQPQHF. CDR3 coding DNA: TGTGCCAGCAGAAACCGGGACAAAAAGTTACCTTATAGCAATCAGCCCCAGCATTTT. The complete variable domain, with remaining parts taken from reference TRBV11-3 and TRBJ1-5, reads EAGVVQSPRYKIIEKKQPVAFWCNPISGHNTLYWYLQNLGQGPELLIRYENEEAVDDSQLPKDRFSAERLKGVDSTLKIQPAELGDSAVYLCASRNRDKKLPYSNQPQHFGDGTRLSIL.

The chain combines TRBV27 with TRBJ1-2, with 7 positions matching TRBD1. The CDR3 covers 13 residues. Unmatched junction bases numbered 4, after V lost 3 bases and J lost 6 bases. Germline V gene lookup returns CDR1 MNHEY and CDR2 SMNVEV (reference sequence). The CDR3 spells CASSFRGYDGYTF. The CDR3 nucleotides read TGTGCCAGCAGTTTCAGGGGGTACGATGGCTACACCTTC.

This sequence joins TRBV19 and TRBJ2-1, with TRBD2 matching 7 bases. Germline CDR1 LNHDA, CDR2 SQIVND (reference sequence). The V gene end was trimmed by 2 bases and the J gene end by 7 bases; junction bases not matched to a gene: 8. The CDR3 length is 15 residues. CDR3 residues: CASSITRDYKNEQFF. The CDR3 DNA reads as TGTGCCAGTAGTATAACCCGGGACTACAAGAATGAGCAGTTCTTC. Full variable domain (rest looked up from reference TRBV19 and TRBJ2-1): DGGITQSPKYLFRKEGQNVTLSCEQNLNHDAMYWYRQDPGQGLRLIYYSQIVNDFQKGDIAEGYSVSREKKESFPLTVTSAQKNPTAFYLCASSITRDYKNEQFFGPGTRLTVL.

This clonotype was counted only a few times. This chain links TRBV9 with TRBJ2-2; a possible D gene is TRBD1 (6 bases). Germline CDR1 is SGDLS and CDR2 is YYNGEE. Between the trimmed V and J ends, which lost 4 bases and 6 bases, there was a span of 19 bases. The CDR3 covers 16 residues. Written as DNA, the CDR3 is TGTGCCAGCAGCACCAACCGACAGGTTGGCGCCGGGGAGCTGTTTTTT. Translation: CASSTNRQVGAGELFF.

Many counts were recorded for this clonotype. CDR3 nucleotide sequence: TGTGCCAGCAGTGGACTGGGACAGAGCAATCAGCCCCAGCATTTT. Amino acid sequence: CASSGLGQSNQPQHF. The chain couples TRBV6-1 to TRBJ1-5; 7 bases are shared with TRBD1. CDR3 length: 15 residues. Per germline, CDR1 MNHNS and CDR2 SASEGT. V was pared by 4 bases and J by 1 base, with 4 bases of the junction left unmatched.

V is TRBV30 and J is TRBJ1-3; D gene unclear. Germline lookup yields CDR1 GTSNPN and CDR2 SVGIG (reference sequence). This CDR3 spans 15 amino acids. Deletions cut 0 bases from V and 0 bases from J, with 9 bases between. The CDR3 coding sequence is TGTGCCTGGAGTGTGGGCTCCACCTCTGGAAACACCATATATTTT. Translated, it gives CAWSVGSTSGNTIYF.

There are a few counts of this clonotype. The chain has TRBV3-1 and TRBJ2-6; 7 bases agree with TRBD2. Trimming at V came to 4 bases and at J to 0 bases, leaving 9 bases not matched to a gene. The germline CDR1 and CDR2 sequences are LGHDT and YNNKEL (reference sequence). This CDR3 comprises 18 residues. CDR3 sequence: CASSRDRGGSSGANVLTF. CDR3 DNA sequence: TGTGCCAGCAGCCGTGACAGAGGCGGGAGCTCTGGGGCCAACGTCCTGACTTTC. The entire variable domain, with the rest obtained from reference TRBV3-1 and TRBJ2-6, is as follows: DTAVSQTPKYLVTQMGNDKSIKCEQNLGHDTMYWYKQDSKKFLKIMFSYNNKELIINETVPNRFSPKSPDKAHLNLHINSLELGDSAVYFCASSRDRGGSSGANVLTFGAGSRLTVL.

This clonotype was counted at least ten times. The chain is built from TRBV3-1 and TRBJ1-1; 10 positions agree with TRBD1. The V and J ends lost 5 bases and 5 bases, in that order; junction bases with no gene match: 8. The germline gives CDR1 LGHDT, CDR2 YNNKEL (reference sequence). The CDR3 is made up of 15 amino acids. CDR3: CASSTRQGARTEAFF. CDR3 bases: TGTGCCAGCAGCACCCGACAGGGGGCGAGGACTGAAGCTTTCTTT.

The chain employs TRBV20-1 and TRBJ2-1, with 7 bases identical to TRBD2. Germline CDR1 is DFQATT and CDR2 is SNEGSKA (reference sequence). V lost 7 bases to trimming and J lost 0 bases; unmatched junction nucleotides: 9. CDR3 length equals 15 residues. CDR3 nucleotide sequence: TGCAGTGGAGGGGCGGGGGTTTACTCCTACAATGAGCAGTTCTTC. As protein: CSGGAGVYSYNEQFF.

CDR3 in amino acids: CASSGWRSNSNQPQHF. The CDR3 DNA reads as TGTGCCAGCAGTGGTTGGAGGAGCAATAGCAATCAGCCCCAGCATTTT. V and J are TRBV2 and TRBJ1-5; D unclear. The germline V and J ends were trimmed by 4 bases and 0 bases, with 13 bases remaining between them. CDR1 is SNHLY and CDR2 is FYNNEI in the germline V gene. The CDR3 length is 16 residues.

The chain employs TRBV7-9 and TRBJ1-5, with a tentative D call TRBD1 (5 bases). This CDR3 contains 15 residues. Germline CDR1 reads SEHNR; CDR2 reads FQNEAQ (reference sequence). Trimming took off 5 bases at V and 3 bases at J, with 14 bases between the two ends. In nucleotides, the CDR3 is TGTGCCAGCAGCGCCGATGACAGCGTCAATCAGCCCCAGCATTTT. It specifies CASSADDSVNQPQHF.

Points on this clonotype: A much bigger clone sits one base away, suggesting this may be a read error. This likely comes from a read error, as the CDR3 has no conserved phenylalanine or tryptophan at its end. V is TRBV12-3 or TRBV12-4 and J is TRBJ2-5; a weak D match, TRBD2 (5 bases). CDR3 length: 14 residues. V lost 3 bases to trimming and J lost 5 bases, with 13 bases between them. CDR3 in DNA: TGTGCCAGCAGTTTCTCGCAAGGCGGGGAGACCCAGTACCTC. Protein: CASSFSQGGETQYL.